This TCR beta chain is drawn from a study of regulatory T cells in long-lasting Graves disease. Study as a whole: More than 5 years of antithyroid drugs with positive TSH receptor antibodies defined persistent Graves' disease.

Stated time point: persistent/refractory GD, antithyroid drugs over 5 years with positive TRAb. PBMC RNA was the source of the TCR library. Investigators prepared the TCR beta libraries by applying iRepertoire HTBI primers and Arm-PCR of CDR3 regions. TCRdb reanalysed the multiplex PCR reads using MiXCR and keeps one entry per CDR3 protein. The sample shows hundreds of thousands of distinct CDR3 sequences, 20% to 25% of them seen only once. The V and J ends lost 8 bases and 3 bases respectively, with 19 bases between them. Germline V gene lookup returns CDR1 MNHNS and CDR2 SASEGT. The CDR3 loop spans 15 amino acids. This clonotype occurred a few times. The target antigen is unknown. Study-level results: Persistent Graves' patients showed less TCR diversity than newly diagnosed patients showed. There were preferences for TRBV28, TRBJ1-2 and TRBJ2-5 in persistent disease. More public clonotypes were shared by persistent patients (about 3,000) than by new patients (fewer than 1,000).

This material consisted of peripheral blood mononuclear cells (PBMCs), taken when the disease was refractory, from a patient treated with antithyroid drugs. The V and J genes are TRBV6-1 and TRBJ1-1; TRBD1 might be the D (5 bases). The clonotype comes from a female donor with Graves disease. The CDR3 DNA is TGTGCCAGCGGCCGCCAGGGTGTTTCGGACACTGAAGCTTTCTTT. This encodes CASGRQGVSDTEAFF.